This T cell receptor beta chain was captured in a study of long-term antiretroviral therapy in people with HIV. The germline V gene has CDR1 GTSNPN and CDR2 SVGIG (reference sequence). The CDR3 runs 13 residues. Trimming took 4 bases from V and 3 from J; bases not matched to a gene: 4. In regard to this clone: Its antigen is not identified.

Whole-study findings and limits: Narrower CDR3 length ranges marked HIV repertoires relative to controls.

Version v3.0 of the immunoSEQ assay ran at survey level. Sequencing aimed at roughly 35,000-55,000 T-cell genomes per sample. Assay: immunoSEQ multiplex PCR; the TCRdb copy retains only in-frame clones and omits some. The data hold around 20,000 clones, with around 80% observed a single time. The chain combines TRBV30 with TRBJ2-5, with 8 positions matching TRBD1. This clonotype was obtained from a woman aged 25 to 39 with HIV. The sequenced sample was unsorted PBMCs, obtained 2.9 years after starting antiretroviral therapy. CDR3 DNA: TGTGCCTGGAATCAGGGGGCGAAAGAGACCCAGTACTTC. Protein product: CAWNQGAKETQYF.